This entry lists 29 T cell receptor beta chains sequenced from one sample in a study of T cells after yellow fever vaccination. MiXCR, run by TCRdb on the 5' RACE reads, gives a single entry per CDR3 protein. The table has 200,000 to 300,000 distinct CDR3 sequences, over 10% seen once. The material was CD4+ T cells sorted from PBMCs, obtained 45 days after the yellow fever booster vaccination. These receptors came from a man between 25 and 39 years old who received the YFV17D yellow fever vaccine.

This sequence joins TRBV7-7 and TRBJ2-3; 8 bases are shared with TRBD2. With 5 bases clipped from V and 4 bases from J, the junction kept 11 bases outside the gene matches. This CDR3 is built from 16 residues. Germline V gene data show CDR1 as SSHAT and CDR2 as FNYEAQ (reference sequence). The CDR3 sequence is CASSPGVAGLADTQYF. In DNA, the CDR3 is TGTGCCAGCAGCCCCGGGGTAGCGGGATTGGCAGATACGCAGTATTTT.

This clonotype was seen only a few times. The V gene is TRBV20-1, the J gene TRBJ2-3; D is undetermined. The CDR3 length is 14 residues. The V and J ends lost 4 bases and 0 bases respectively, with 11 bases between them. Germline CDR1 is DFQATT and CDR2 is SNEGSKA (reference sequence). CDR3 amino acids: CSAIVITSTDTQYF. CDR3 nucleotides: TGCAGTGCTATTGTTATTACTAGCACAGATACGCAGTATTTT.

V is TRBV5-1 and J is TRBJ2-5; 12 bases line up with TRBD2. CDR3 length equals 15 residues. Germline V CDR1 and CDR2: SGHRS, YFSETQ. With V trimmed by 4 bases and J by 5 bases, 6 bases remained unmatched. CDR3 protein: CASSPTSGSMETQYF. The CDR3 DNA follows: TGCGCCAGCAGCCCGACTAGCGGGAGTATGGAGACCCAGTACTTC.

This clonotype was counted a few times. The chain employs TRBV4-2 and TRBJ2-3; 9 nucleotides match TRBD2. CDR3 length: 16 residues. V shed 3 bases, J shed 4 bases, and the junction held 8 bases outside the gene matches. Germline V lookup: CDR1 LGHNA, CDR2 YNFKEQ. The DNA of the CDR3 is TGTGCCAGCAGCCAGACCGTGGCGGGAGGGCCAGATACGCAGTATTTT. This gives the protein CASSQTVAGGPDTQYF.

This clonotype was recorded many times. This chain uses TRBV11-2 with TRBJ2-7; D unresolved. Trimming pared 8 bases from V and 0 bases from J, leaving 5 bases between. This CDR3 contains 11 residues. Germline-derived CDR1 and CDR2 are SGHAT and FQNNGV. The DNA of the CDR3 is TGTGCCAGCTCCGTCTCCTACGAGCAGTACTTC. Protein product: CASSVSYEQYF.

The V call is TRBV7-2, the J call TRBJ2-7, with 11 bases fitting TRBD2. The V segment lost 3 bases and the J segment 4 bases; nucleotides outside the gene matches: 5. There are 15 residues in the CDR3. CDR1 and CDR2 (germline): SGHTA, FQGNSA. CDR3 in DNA: TGTGCCAGCAGCTTCGGCTCTAGCGGGAGGTACGAGCAGTACTTC. Translation gives CASSFGSSGRYEQYF.

In its sample, this clonotype was seen a few times. The chain couples TRBV5-1 to TRBJ2-1, with TRBD2 matching 12 bases. The CDR3 totals 15 residues. Trimming removed 3 bases from V and 9 bases from J; junction bases left unmatched: 7. CDR1 and CDR2 (germline): SGHRS, YFSETQ. This CDR3 reads CASSWTSGINGEQFF. CDR3 bases: TGCGCCAGCAGCTGGACTAGCGGGATTAATGGTGAGCAGTTCTTC.

The chain recombines TRBV18 with TRBJ2-5, with TRBD2 matching over 7 bases. After removal of 1 base from V and 1 base from J, the junction contained 3 bases not matched to a gene. Germline V gene lookup returns CDR1 KGHSH and CDR2 LQKENI. The CDR3 is 15 amino acids. The CDR3 coding sequence is TGTGCCAGCTCACCACTAGGCGGGGGCCAAGAGACCCAGTACTTC. Protein product: CASSPLGGGQETQYF.

This clonotype has only a few counts. In DNA, the CDR3 is TGTGCCAGCAGCCGAATCAGCGGGAGCGGGGAGACCCAGTACTTC. Its translation is CASSRISGSGETQYF. The chain links TRBV6-1 to TRBJ2-5, with TRBD2 identical over 8 bases. The CDR3 is made up of 15 amino acids. The germline CDR1 and CDR2 sequences are MNHNS and SASEGT. The junction had 11 bases not matched to a gene; V was cut back by 6 bases and J by 5 bases.

The sample holds a few counts of this clonotype. The chain carries TRBV20-1 and TRBJ1-4; D gene uncertain. This CDR3 is built from 17 residues. V lost 1 base and J lost 0, with 15 bases in between. Germline V gene lookup returns CDR1 DFQATT and CDR2 SNEGSKA (reference sequence). The CDR3, as DNA: TGCAGTGCTAGAGCACTCCTCCCTGGGGCAACTAATGAAAAACTGTTTTTT. Its protein product is CSARALLPGATNEKLFF.

This clonotype was seen more than once but under ten times. This rearrangement joins TRBV6-5 to TRBJ1-2; TRBD1 might be the D (6 bases). Trimming removed 5 bases from V and 7 bases from J, with 17 bases in between. The CDR3 is 14 residues long. Germline V lookup: CDR1 MNHEY, CDR2 SVGAGI. The CDR3, as DNA: TGTGCCAGCAGTAACACCAGGGGTCATGGTGGCTACACCTTC. Amino acids: CASSNTRGHGGYTF.

The rearrangement joins TRBV10-3 to TRBJ2-5; 8 bases agree with TRBD2. This CDR3 spans 13 amino acids. CDR1 is ENHRY and CDR2 is SYGVKD in the germline V gene. Trimming cost V 6 bases and J 3 bases; bases outside gene matches: 3. The CDR3 nucleotides read TGTGCCATCAGAGCAGCGGGAGAAGAGACCCAGTACTTC. It specifies CAIRAAGEETQYF.

V usage is TRBV5-5 and J usage is TRBJ2-3, with 11 nucleotides matching TRBD2. Trimming cost V 3 bases and J 0 bases; bases outside gene matches: 3. There are 16 residues in the CDR3. Germline values: CDR1 SGHKS, CDR2 YYEKEE (reference sequence). The CDR3 here is CASSSRLAGSTDTQYF. DNA of the CDR3: TGTGCCAGCAGCTCACGACTAGCGGGGAGCACAGATACGCAGTATTTT.

The rearrangement uses TRBV25-1 and TRBJ2-3; tentatively, D is TRBD2 (6 bases). CDR1 and CDR2 (germline): MGHDK, SYGVNS. V dropped 3 bases and J dropped 1 base, with 11 bases sitting between them. The CDR3 extends over 15 amino acids. The CDR3 is CASSDPSSGTDTQYF. CDR3 DNA sequence: TGTGCCAGCAGTGACCCATCTAGCGGCACAGATACGCAGTATTTT.

This clonotype was seen a few times. V gene TRBV6-1 combines with J gene TRBJ2-7; weak D call: TRBD2 (6 bases). Germline CDR1 MNHNS, CDR2 SASEGT. Trimming shortened V by 1 base and J by 3 bases, and 19 bases separated the two germline ends. This CDR3 region has 17 residues. This CDR3 reads CASSEGEGGILYYEQYF. The CDR3 coding sequence is TGTGCCAGCAGTGAAGGGGAAGGAGGGATCCTATACTACGAGCAGTACTTC.

The V call is TRBV20-1, the J call TRBJ2-5; 8 positions match TRBD1. This CDR3 region has 12 residues. V lost 5 bases and J lost 3; bases outside the gene matches: 2. Germline CDR1 is DFQATT and CDR2 is SNEGSKA (reference sequence). CDR3 nucleotides: TGCAGTGCTTCGGACAGGGAAGAGACCCAGTACTTC. Amino acid sequence: CSASDREETQYF.

The gene calls are TRBV27 and TRBJ2-7, with D hard to call. The length of the CDR3 is 11 residues. The germline V and J ends were trimmed by 8 bases and 3 bases, with 8 bases remaining between them. Germline V gives CDR1 MNHEY, CDR2 SMNVEV (reference sequence). The CDR3 here is CASPHIYEQYF. The DNA for the CDR3 is TGTGCCAGCCCCCATATCTACGAGCAGTACTTC.

This clonotype showed up many times. The CDR3 protein is CASSLGLSRTDTQYF. The CDR3 coding sequence is TGTGCCAGCAGCTTAGGATTGTCCCGCACAGATACGCAGTATTTT. This chain uses TRBV7-8 with TRBJ2-3; D gene ambiguous. Per germline, CDR1 SGHVS and CDR2 FQNEAQ. The CDR3 consists of 15 residues. The V and J ends lost 1 base and 1 base respectively, with 9 bases between them.

J is TRBJ2-1 and V is TRBV12-3 or TRBV12-4; no definite D call. The CDR3 is 14 amino acids. Trimming took 9 bases from V and 4 from J, leaving 16 bases between them. In nucleotides, the CDR3 is TGTGCCAGTCCCCGGCTGGGGTGGTACAATGAGCAGTTCTTC. Its translation: CASPRLGWYNEQFF.

This chain connects TRBV20-1 to TRBJ2-1; no firm D call. The germline V and J ends were trimmed by 3 bases and 5 bases, with 14 bases remaining between them. CDR1 is DFQATT, CDR2 SNEGSKA, per germline (reference sequence). CDR3 length: 14 residues. CDR3 amino acids: CSARSRATHNEQFF. CDR3 DNA sequence: TGCAGTGCTAGGTCTCGCGCGACCCACAATGAGCAGTTCTTC.

On this clonotype: Possible read error: a much larger clone is one base away. V gene TRBV12-3 or TRBV12-4 combines with J gene TRBJ2-7, with D hard to call. V lost 7 bases and J lost 4, with 11 bases in between. The CDR3 loop spans 12 amino acids. The chain's CDR3 is CASTKDLYEQYF. The CDR3 nucleotides are TGTGCCAGCACTAAGGATCTGTACGAGCAGTACTTC.

This rearrangement joins TRBV29-1 to TRBJ2-3, with unresolved D. This CDR3 is 14 amino acids long. Trimming cost V 5 bases and J 0 bases, with 12 bases left between them. CDR1 SQVTM and CDR2 ANQGSEA come from the germline V gene. This CDR3 reads CSVSFRASTDTQYF. The CDR3 DNA reads as TGCAGCGTTTCATTTAGGGCGAGCACAGATACGCAGTATTTT.

This clonotype was observed a few times. The V and J genes are TRBV4-3 and TRBJ1-1; D not certain. The CDR3 runs to 13 residues. Trimming pared 0 bases from V and 7 bases from J, leaving 9 bases between. Germline CDR1 is LGHNA and CDR2 is YSLEER. As DNA, the CDR3 is TGCGCCAGCAGCCAAGAATTGGAGAGTGAAGCTTTCTTT. Protein: CASSQELESEAFF.

The V call is TRBV7-3, the J call TRBJ2-7; D assignment may be TRBD1 or TRBD2 (5 bases each). The CDR3 sequence is 13 residues long. Germline assignment: CDR1 SGHTA and CDR2 FQGTGA. V shed 0 bases and J shed 4 bases, with 7 bases lying between them. The CDR3 sequence: CASSLTGEYEQYF. The CDR3 DNA is TGTGCCAGCAGCTTAACGGGGGAATACGAGCAGTACTTC.

The chain is built from TRBV15 and TRBJ2-7; D gene unclear. Germline V gene data show CDR1 as LNHNV and CDR2 as YYDKDF (reference sequence). This CDR3 has 14 residues. V lost 3 bases, J lost 2 bases, and 11 bases lay in between. The CDR3 spells CATSRDRVTYEQYF. The CDR3 region has the DNA TGTGCCACCAGCAGGGACCGGGTCACCTACGAGCAGTACTTC.

The rearrangement uses TRBV5-1 and TRBJ2-7; D might be TRBD2 (6 bases). The CDR3 is 14 amino acids. The V gene lost 7 bases and the J gene lost 4 bases, with 18 bases spanning the gap. Per the germline V gene, CDR1 is SGHRS and CDR2 is YFSETQ. This CDR3 is CASGRDSPPYEQYF. DNA of the CDR3: TGCGCCAGCGGTAGGGACTCCCCCCCGTACGAGCAGTACTTC.

CDR3 DNA sequence: TGTGCCTGGAGTGTAAGGGGGGGGAGTTACAATGAGCAGTTCTTC. This sequence encodes CAWSVRGGSYNEQFF. The gene calls are TRBV30 and TRBJ2-1; tentative D call: TRBD2 (7 bases). CDR1 GTSNPN and CDR2 SVGIG come from the germline V gene (reference sequence). V dropped 0 bases and J dropped 4 bases, with 13 bases sitting between them. CDR3 length: 15 residues.

This clonotype was seen a few times. The gene calls are TRBV6-5 and TRBJ2-2; 12 positions match TRBD1. Germline V gives CDR1 MNHEY, CDR2 SVGAGI. The V segment lost 4 bases and the J segment 4 bases; nucleotides outside the gene matches: 4. The CDR3 spans 16 residues. The CDR3, as DNA: TGTGCCAGCAGTTCTGGGACAGGGGGCAGCACCGGGGAGCTGTTTTTT. Its protein product is CASSSGTGGSTGELFF.

The chain is built from TRBV20-1 and TRBJ2-7; D is possibly TRBD1 (5 bases). The CDR3 is 14 amino acids. Germline-derived CDR1 and CDR2 are DFQATT and SNEGSKA (reference sequence). V gave up 4 bases and J gave up 0 bases, with 13 bases separating them. The CDR3: CSATRPTGSYEQYF. The DNA for the CDR3 is TGCAGTGCTACCCGGCCAACAGGCTCCTACGAGCAGTACTTC.